Following are 6 T cell receptor beta chains from one sample sequenced in a study of T cell repertoires in cytomegalovirus infection. One entry per CDR3 protein, called by TCRdb with MiXCR from the reads. The table shows roughly 630,000 distinct CDR3 sequences, with more than 20% occurring only once. Sequenced input: CD8+ T cells from PBMCs. These receptors were obtained from a human donor in good health (CMV status not recorded). Some clones in this sample may be carry-over from other donors' samples.

The chain employs TRBV3-1 and TRBJ2-1; 11 nucleotides align to TRBD2. Germline loops: CDR1 LGHDT, CDR2 YNNKEL (reference sequence). The V gene end was trimmed by 0 bases and the J gene end by 6 bases; junction bases not matched to a gene: 7. The CDR3 consists of 17 residues. CDR3 sequence reads: CASSQDRASGGTNEQFF. The CDR3 DNA reads TGTGCCAGCAGCCAAGATCGGGCTAGCGGGGGGACCAATGAGCAGTTCTTC.

This clonotype was seen many times. V and J are TRBV7-2 and TRBJ2-5, with 8 bases identical to TRBD2. The CDR3 runs to 17 residues. Germline trimming cut 0 bases from V and 7 bases from J; bases unmatched to any gene: 13. CDR1 is SGHTA, CDR2 FQGNSA, per germline. The CDR3 region has the DNA TGTGCCAGCAGCTTAGCCCCCCGGGGGGGGACCAAGACGACCCAGTACTTC. This translates into CASSLAPRGGTKTTQYF.

This clonotype was seen more than once but under ten times. J is TRBJ2-7 and V is TRBV10-3; TRBD1 matches 9 bases. Trimming removed 4 bases from V and 2 bases from J; junction bases left unmatched: 9. This CDR3 is 16 amino acids long. CDR1 and CDR2 from the germline V gene are ENHRY and SYGVKD. CDR3 sequence (DNA): TGTGCCATCAGTGTTACCCGACAGGGGGTTACCTACGAGCAGTACTTC. It encodes CAISVTRQGVTYEQYF.

Only a few counts were recorded for this clonotype. J is TRBJ2-2 and V is TRBV29-1; 10 positions match TRBD1. Looked up from germline, CDR1 is SQVTM and CDR2 is ANQGSEA. The V gene end was trimmed by 5 bases and the J gene end by 0 bases; junction bases not matched to a gene: 12. CDR3 size: 18 residues. CDR3 loop: CSVHIRDRGLPNTGELFF. The CDR3 DNA sequence: TGCAGCGTTCATATCCGGGACAGGGGTTTACCGAACACCGGGGAGCTGTTTTTT.

The V call is TRBV10-3, the J call TRBJ2-5; TRBD1 aligns across 7 bases. Losses at the gene ends were 8 bases for V and 4 bases for J; bases not matched to a gene: 10. From germline, CDR1 is ENHRY and CDR2 SYGVKD. This CDR3 has 14 residues. The CDR3 spells CAIRTGKEGETQYF. The CDR3 DNA sequence: TGTGCCATCCGGACAGGAAAGGAAGGAGAGACCCAGTACTTC.

This clonotype was found a few times. J is TRBJ2-3 and V is TRBV6-2 or TRBV6-3, with D possibly TRBD1 on 6 matching bases. V was clipped by 6 bases and J by 0 bases, with 22 bases between them. Germline values: CDR1 MNHEY, CDR2 SVGEGT. The CDR3 totals 18 residues. This CDR3 reads CASSDMTGGIPSTDTQYF. CDR3 DNA sequence: TGTGCCAGCAGCGACATGACAGGCGGAATCCCTAGCACAGATACGCAGTATTTT.